A selection of T cell receptor beta chains follows, all from one sample in a study of T cells after posttransplantation cyclophosphamide. The assay was immunoSEQ multiplex PCR, and TCRdb's table has in-frame clones only and misses some. This sample has 25,000 to 35,000 clones and no singletons, with about 4.5% in the ten largest. Material for sequencing was PBMCs. The source is a woman in her twenties or thirties in good health and a related stem cell transplant donor. The CDR3 runs from the conserved cysteine through the conserved F or W. Fields, in order: CDR3 DNA, CDR3 protein, V gene, D gene, clone size, J gene. The D gene is left open where the match is weak. Clone size is stated in some rows and not others, as once, few, many or a class when expanded.

TGCGCCAGCAGCCAATCGGGACTTCACACAGATACGCAGTATTTT CASSQSGLHTDTQYF TRBV4-1 - many TRBJ2-3
TGTGCCAGTAGAACGGGACAGAGGGGTGGCTACACCTTC CASRTGQRGGYTF TRBV19 TRBD1 many TRBJ1-2
TGTGCCAGCAGCTCCCTAGCTAATAGCGGGGGGGCCTACAATGAGCAGTTCTTC CASSSLANSGGAYNEQFF TRBV9 TRBD2 many TRBJ2-1
TGCGCCAGCAGCTTCAGGGACAGGGGGGACTCACCCCTCCACTTT CASSFRDRGDSPLHF TRBV4-3 TRBD1 many TRBJ1-6
TGTGCCAGCAGCGGGCGGACAGGGGTCGGCTACACCTTC CASSGRTGVGYTF TRBV7-2 TRBD1 few TRBJ1-2
TGTGCCATCAGCTGGCAGGAAGGGAATTCACCCCTCCACTTT CAISWQEGNSPLHF TRBV10-3 - many TRBJ1-6
TGCGCCAGCCCCCCTCAGGGGCAAGAGACCCAGTACTTC CASPPQGQETQYF TRBV23-1 - - TRBJ2-5
TGTGCCAGTAGTAAGTCACACACAGATACGCAGTATTTT CASSKSHTDTQYF TRBV19 - many TRBJ2-3
TGTGCCAGCAGTCGACAGAGTAATAGCAATCAGCCCCAGCATTTT CASSRQSNSNQPQHF TRBV6-2/TRBV6-3 - many TRBJ1-5
TGTGCCAGCAGTTCACCAGGGGGCCGATCTGTTGAGACCCAGTACTTC CASSSPGGRSVETQYF TRBV28 TRBD1 - TRBJ2-5
TGCGCCAGCAGCCAAGTCGGCGGTTGGCGCAATCAGCCCCAGCATTTT CASSQVGGWRNQPQHF TRBV4-1 - many TRBJ1-5
TGTGCCAGTATACCCCCCGGACACTTGAACACTGAAGCTTTCTTT CASIPPGHLNTEAFF TRBV19 - few TRBJ1-1
TGCGCCAGCAGCTTCTTAGGGGGCTACGAGCAGTACTTC CASSFLGGYEQYF TRBV5-1 - few TRBJ2-7
TGTGCCAGCAGCTTAAGGGTGACAGCGAACACTGAAGCTTTCTTT CASSLRVTANTEAFF TRBV7-3 - many TRBJ1-1
TGCGCCAGCAGCTTAGGGGGACAGAGCTTAACTGGGGCCAACGTCCTGACTTTC CASSLGGQSLTGANVLTF TRBV5-1 TRBD1 many TRBJ2-6
TGTGCCAGCAGGGGACAGGGGGAACCGAACACTGAAGCTTTCTTT CASRGQGEPNTEAFF TRBV5-6 TRBD1 many TRBJ1-1
TGTGCCAGCTCACGGGCAGGAATAACGGACGAGCAGTACTTC CASSRAGITDEQYF TRBV18 - medium-sized TRBJ2-7
TGTGCCAGCAGTCCACAATTGAACACTGAAGCTTTCTTT CASSPQLNTEAFF TRBV11-2 - many TRBJ1-1
TGTGCCAGCAGTGAAGACCAGGAGGGGGAAAAACTGTTTTTT CASSEDQEGEKLFF TRBV2 - many TRBJ1-4
TGCGCCAGCAGTTACAGGGACGTGAACACTGAAGCTTTCTTT CASSYRDVNTEAFF TRBV5-1 - many TRBJ1-1
TGTGCCAGCAGGTGGGACAGGGGAGTCAATCAGCCCCAGCATTTT CASRWDRGVNQPQHF TRBV6-2/TRBV6-3 TRBD1 many TRBJ1-5